Included here is one T cell receptor (beta chain) sequence, with context. What it recognizes is unknown. The data were obtained in a study of cytomegalovirus exposure and HLA in healthy donors. Profiled with immunoSEQ multiplex PCR; TCRdb holds only in-frame clones, not every one. Among 100,000 to 150,000 clones listed, about 88% were seen once. Study-wide findings and caveats: Cytomegalovirus status was reportedly diagnosed by the classifier with high specificity and sensitivity. Most observed TCR sequences were rare, whereas some public TCRs were detected in many donors. The authors listed some 160 TCR beta chains as cytomegalovirus-associated.

Donors came from a validation cohort of over a hundred subjects, distinct from the first 666-subject cohort. The receptor was derived from a man aged 25-45 years in good health and CMV-seronegative. The sample consisted of PBMCs.

The CDR3 region is CASSHRNEGNEQYF. In DNA, the CDR3 is TGCGCCAGCAGCCACCGTAACGAGGGTAACGAGCAGTACTTC. V usage is TRBV4-1 and J usage is TRBJ2-7; possibly TRBD2 for D (5 bases). This CDR3 region has 14 residues. Germline V gene lookup returns CDR1 MGHRA and CDR2 YSYEKL. V was pared by 3 bases and J by 5 bases, with 14 bases between.